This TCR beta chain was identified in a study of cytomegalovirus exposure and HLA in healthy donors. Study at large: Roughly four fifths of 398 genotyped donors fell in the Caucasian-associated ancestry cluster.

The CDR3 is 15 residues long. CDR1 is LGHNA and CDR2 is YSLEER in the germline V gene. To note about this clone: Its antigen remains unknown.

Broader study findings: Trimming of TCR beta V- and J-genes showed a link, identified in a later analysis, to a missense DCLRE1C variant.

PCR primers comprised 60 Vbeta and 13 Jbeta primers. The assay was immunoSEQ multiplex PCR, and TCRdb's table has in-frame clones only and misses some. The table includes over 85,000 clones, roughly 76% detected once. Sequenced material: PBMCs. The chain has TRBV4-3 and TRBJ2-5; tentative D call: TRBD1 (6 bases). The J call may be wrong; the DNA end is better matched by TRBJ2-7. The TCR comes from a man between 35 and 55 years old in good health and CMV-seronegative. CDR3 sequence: CASSQGTAKSYEQYF. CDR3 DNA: TGCGCCAGCAGCCAAGGGACAGCCAAATCCTACGAGCAGTACTTC.